A single sample is the source of the 19 T cell receptor beta chains below, sequenced in a study of blood T cell repertoires in COVID-19. Profiled with immunoSEQ multiplex PCR; TCRdb holds only in-frame clones, not every one. The repertoire holds approximately 190,000 clones, about 88% seen once, with 20% to 25% in the top ten. The specimen was PBMCs or T cells enriched from blood (not recorded which). These receptors originate from a woman between 35 and 50 years old in a cohort exposed to, infected with or recovered from COVID-19 (not recorded which).

This clone was counted between two and nine times. The chain couples TRBV5-1 to TRBJ1-1, with D unclear. The CDR3 consists of 16 residues. Germline V gives CDR1 SGHRS, CDR2 YFSETQ. Trimming cost V 0 bases and J 1 base, with 13 bases left between them. The CDR3 here is CASSLGGGPENTEAFF. CDR3 nucleotides: TGCGCCAGCAGCTTGGGAGGAGGGCCAGAGAACACTGAAGCTTTCTTT.

The sample holds a few counts of this clone. The J gene is TRBJ1-2, the V gene TRBV6-6; unclear D gene. CDR1 is MNHNY, CDR2 SVGAGI, per germline (reference sequence). Trimming removed 0 bases from V and 7 bases from J, with 9 bases in between. The CDR3 runs 13 residues. The CDR3 DNA sequence: TGTGCCAGCAGTTACTCGCAGGCTACTGGCTACACCTTC. This gives the protein CASSYSQATGYTF.

The chain has TRBV28 and TRBJ1-1, with 9 bases aligning to TRBD1. Germline trimming cut 2 bases from V and 2 bases from J; bases unmatched to any gene: 3. This CDR3 spans 15 amino acids. In germline, CDR1 is MDHEN, CDR2 SYDVKM. CDR3 sequence reads: CASSLPGQGNTEAFF. Written as DNA, the CDR3 is TGTGCCAGCAGTTTACCGGGACAGGGCAACACTGAAGCTTTCTTT.

This clone was detected only a few times. The J gene is TRBJ1-1, the V gene TRBV29-1; TRBD1 aligns across 7 bases. Trimming at V came to 8 bases and at J to 4 bases, leaving 7 bases not matched to a gene. The CDR3 is made up of 12 amino acids. Germline values: CDR1 SQVTM, CDR2 ANQGSEA. The CDR3 bases are TGCAGCTCTCGACAGGGCAGCACTGAAGCTTTCTTT. This codes for CSSRQGSTEAFF.

V and J are TRBV23-1 and TRBJ1-5; D gene ambiguous. TRBV23-1 is sorted into the ORF group, with uncertain function. The CDR3 length is 18 residues. V lost 0 bases and J 5 bases, leaving 20 bases between the germline ends. The CDR3 DNA follows: TGCGCCAGCAGTCAATCGCTAGAGAGGGTAAACGGAGATCAGCCCCAGCATTTT. Protein: CASSQSLERVNGDQPQHF.

This chain uses TRBV7-2 with TRBJ2-7; a possible D gene is TRBD1 (5 bases). V gave up 2 bases and J gave up 4 bases, with 15 bases separating them. Germline V gives CDR1 SGHTA, CDR2 FQGNSA. The CDR3 consists of 15 residues. CDR3 region: CASSLLSGSQYEQYF. The CDR3 DNA sequence: TGTGCCAGCAGCTTATTATCAGGGTCGCAGTACGAGCAGTACTTC.

V is TRBV6-5 and J is TRBJ2-7; the D gene is possibly TRBD2 (6 bases). V was pared by 2 bases and J by 6 bases, with 20 bases between. This CDR3 is built from 16 residues. CDR1 is MNHEY and CDR2 is SVGAGI in the germline V gene. The CDR3 protein is CASSYAMGLEPSEQYF. CDR3 bases: TGTGCCAGCAGTTACGCAATGGGACTGGAGCCATCCGAGCAGTACTTC.

This rearrangement joins TRBV24-1 to TRBJ1-1; no definite D call. The CDR3 contains 13 residues. Trimming stripped 12 bases from V and 5 bases from J, with 18 bases between. Germline V gene lookup returns CDR1 KGHDR and CDR2 SFDVKD. The CDR3 region is CAPKRPPGTEAFF. In nucleotides, the CDR3 is TGTGCCCCGAAGAGACCCCCGGGGACTGAAGCTTTCTTT.

This chain joins TRBV7-9 and TRBJ2-7, with TRBD2 identical over 13 bases. The CDR3 spans 17 residues. With 3 bases clipped from V and 5 bases from J, the junction kept 10 bases outside the gene matches. Germline CDR1 reads SEHNR; CDR2 reads FQNEAQ (reference sequence). CDR3 region: CASSFKGLAGVGNEQYF. CDR3 coding DNA: TGTGCCAGCAGCTTTAAAGGACTAGCGGGAGTTGGAAACGAGCAGTACTTC.

This clone was detected a few times. This chain connects TRBV5-4 to TRBJ2-3; D remains ambiguous. Germline V gene sequence: CDR1 SGHNT, CDR2 YYREEE (reference sequence). The V end was cut by 7 bases, the J end by 1 base, with 10 bases between. This CDR3 contains 13 residues. DNA for the CDR3: TGTGCCAGCCGCGTGTTTGGCACAGATACGCAGTATTTT. It yields the protein CASRVFGTDTQYF.

This rearrangement joins TRBV6-4 to TRBJ1-1; 8 nucleotides line up with TRBD1. With V trimmed by 2 bases and J by 4 bases, 9 bases remained unmatched. The CDR3 totals 16 residues. The germline CDR1 and CDR2 sequences are MRHNA and SNTAGT. The CDR3 DNA follows: TGTGCCAGCAGTGACCTACCAGGGGGCTCTGGCACTGAAGCTTTCTTT. It specifies CASSDLPGGSGTEAFF.

In its sample, this clone was seen once. V is TRBV6-5 and J is TRBJ1-2; D may be TRBD1 (6 bases). This CDR3 comprises 15 residues. The germline CDR1 and CDR2 sequences are MNHEY and SVGAGI. Trimming removed 6 bases from V and 2 bases from J, with 16 bases in between. Here the CDR3 DNA reads TGTGCCAGCAGCCTTCAGCGGGGGGCGAACTATGGCTACACCTTC. This translates into CASSLQRGANYGYTF.

This clone was detected once. The chain has TRBV28 and TRBJ2-7; 9 nucleotides line up with TRBD1. The J segment lost 3 bases and the V segment lost 5 bases, leaving 5 bases of the junction unmatched. From germline, CDR1 is MDHEN and CDR2 SYDVKM. The CDR3 has 14 amino acids. DNA for the CDR3: TGTGCCAGCAGTCCCGACAGGGGGGACTACGAGCAGTACTTC. Translated, it gives CASSPDRGDYEQYF.

This clone came up once. The V call is TRBV24-1, the J call TRBJ1-6, with TRBD1 as a possible D gene (6 bases). The germline V gene encodes CDR1 KGHDR and CDR2 SFDVKD. This CDR3 has 13 residues. V was trimmed by 9 bases and J by 10 bases, leaving 15 bases between them. Here the CDR3 DNA reads TGTGCCACCCGGGCAGGGGAAGGATCACCCCTCCACTTT. This codes for CATRAGEGSPLHF.

This clone was counted many times. This chain links TRBV7-9 with TRBJ1-5; the D is unclear. The V end was cut by 1 base, the J end by 6 bases, with 10 bases between. This CDR3 has 14 residues. Germline CDR1 SEHNR, CDR2 FQNEAQ (reference sequence). CDR3 bases: TGTGCCAGCAGCTTAGTGGGTCCGGGTCAGCCCCAGCATTTT. As protein: CASSLVGPGQPQHF.

The chain's CDR3 is CASRGNGGRQPQHF. The CDR3 DNA reads as TGTGCCAGCAGGGGCAATGGTGGCCGGCAGCCCCAGCATTTT. The chain has TRBV25-1 and TRBJ1-5; D ambiguous. Trimming removed 6 bases from V and 7 bases from J, with 16 bases in between. This CDR3 region has 14 residues. CDR1 MGHDK and CDR2 SYGVNS come from the germline V gene.

About this clone itself: The same CDR3 is also encoded by other DNA sequences in this sample. The rearrangement uses TRBV19 and TRBJ2-7, with 11 nucleotides matching TRBD1. CDR1 is LNHDA and CDR2 is SQIVND in the germline V gene (reference sequence). J gave up 5 bases and V 5 bases, and 5 bases lay outside the gene matches. The CDR3 totals 14 residues. The CDR3 is CASSPGTGGNEQYF. The CDR3 DNA reads TGTGCCAGTAGTCCCGGGACAGGGGGAAACGAGCAGTACTTC.

The rearrangement uses TRBV29-1 and TRBJ1-2; no reliable D call. The CDR3 consists of 13 residues. The V and J ends lost 3 bases and 7 bases respectively, with 15 bases between them. Germline CDR1 and CDR2: SQVTM and ANQGSEA. This CDR3 is CSVESRETFGYTF. CDR3 in DNA: TGCAGCGTTGAGTCAAGGGAGACTTTTGGCTACACCTTC.

This chain links TRBV15 with TRBJ2-6; D call uncertain. V lost 5 bases and J lost 0, with 11 bases in between. The V gene's germline CDR1 is LNHNV and CDR2 YYDKDF (reference sequence). The CDR3 runs 16 residues. The CDR3 DNA reads TGTGCCACCAGCTCCCTCTTTAGCTCTGGGGCCAACGTCCTGACTTTC. It is translated as CATSSLFSSGANVLTF.